The rows below give T cell receptor beta chains drawn from one sample of a study of post-analysis software for immune sequencing data. From the PCR reads, TCRdb called clonotypes with MiXCR, one entry per CDR3 protein. There are around 500,000 distinct CDR3 sequences in the sample; around 31% occur only once, and 5% to 6% lies in the top ten. The sequenced sample consisted of blood. The source is a girl younger than 18 with multiple sclerosis. CDR3s include the opening cysteine and the closing phenylalanine or tryptophan. A D gene is named only where the DNA matches it firmly. Size values are once, few and many counts, or a class for expanded clones, and some rows have none.

size	D	V	J	CDR3	DNA
.	TRBD1	TRBV12-3/TRBV12-4	TRBJ2-2	CASSSHSPGQGISSGELFF	TGTGCCAGCAGTTCACATTCTCCGGGACAGGGCATATCTTCCGGGGAGCTGTTTTTT
few	.	TRBV20-1	TRBJ1-2	CSARGGSGQVGYGYTF	TGCAGTGCTAGAGGGGGTTCGGGGCAGGTTGGCTATGGCTACACCTTC
.	.	TRBV7-2	TRBJ1-3	CASSLAWGAGNTIYF	TGTGCCAGCAGCTTAGCGTGGGGCGCCGGAAACACCATATATTTT
.	.	TRBV11-1	TRBJ1-1	CASSYMQGLNTEAFF	TGTGCCAGCAGCTATATGCAGGGGCTGAACACTGAAGCTTTCTTT
.	.	TRBV10-3	TRBJ1-1	CAIRPLDSLNTEAFF	TGTGCCATCAGACCTTTGGACAGTCTGAACACTGAAGCTTTCTTT
.	TRBD2	TRBV6-1	TRBJ2-5	CASRASGKEAQYF	TGTGCCAGTCGGGCTAGCGGAAAAGAGGCCCAGTACTTC
few	.	TRBV15	TRBJ1-2	CATSRDTNYGYTF	TGTGCCACCAGCCGGGACACTAACTATGGCTACACCTTC
.	.	TRBV29-1	TRBJ1-5	CSVVATAPGQPQHF	TGCAGCGTTGTTGCGACAGCACCGGGGCAGCCCCAGCATTTT
few	TRBD1	TRBV20-1	TRBJ1-5	CSARDRQGALQPQHF	TGCAGTGCTAGAGATCGACAGGGGGCCTTGCAGCCCCAGCATTTT
.	.	TRBV11-2	TRBJ2-5	CASSSIVGSQGTQYF	TGTGCCAGCAGCTCTATTGTAGGGTCACAAGGGACCCAGTACTTC
.	TRBD1	TRBV4-1	TRBJ2-3	CASSLLGQGSTDTQYF	TGCGCCAGCAGCCTTCTCGGACAGGGAAGCACAGATACGCAGTATTTT
.	.	TRBV12-3/TRBV12-4	TRBJ2-5	CASSLRRGTSETQYF	TGTGCCAGCAGTCTGAGAAGGGGAACGTCTGAGACCCAGTACTTC
many	TRBD2	TRBV6-5	TRBJ2-1	CASRTGLAGEYNEQFF	TGTGCCAGCAGAACGGGACTAGCGGGGGAGTACAATGAGCAGTTCTTC
few	.	TRBV12-3/TRBV12-4	TRBJ1-2	CASSLRENYGYTF	TGTGCCAGCAGTTTAAGGGAAAACTATGGCTACACCTTC
.	.	TRBV3-1	TRBJ1-1	CASSPRDFRGIGTFF	TGTGCCAGCAGCCCTAGGGACTTTCGCGGCATCGGTACTTTCTTT
few	.	TRBV29-1	TRBJ2-3	CSVLETHTDTQYF	TGCAGCGTTCTCGAGACCCACACAGATACGCAGTATTTT
.	.	TRBV13	TRBJ2-5	CASSLASAAQETQYF	TGTGCCAGCAGCTTGGCTAGCGCAGCCCAAGAGACCCAGTACTTC
few	TRBD2	TRBV3-1	TRBJ2-4	CASSPGTSGVGEQYF	TGTGCCAGCAGCCCAGGGACTAGCGGGGTTGGAGAGCAGTACTTC
.	.	TRBV12-3/TRBV12-4	TRBJ1-4	CASSLDRIEGEKLFF	TGTGCCAGCAGTCTAGACAGGATCGAGGGTGAAAAACTGTTTTTT
.	TRBD1	TRBV7-9	TRBJ2-7	CASSSRDSPTNYEQYF	TGTGCCAGCAGCTCCCGGGACAGCCCTACCAACTACGAGCAGTACTTC
few	.	TRBV10-3	TRBJ2-7	CAISGTSSYEQYF	TGTGCCATCAGCGGGACATCTTCTTACGAGCAGTACTTC
few	TRBD2	TRBV7-6	TRBJ2-3	CASSSASGLDTQYF	TGTGCCAGCAGCTCGGCTAGCGGCTTAGATACGCAGTATTTT
.	.	TRBV7-8	TRBJ1-1	CASSLIDRGGAFF	TGTGCCAGCAGCTTAATTGACAGAGGAGGGGCTTTCTTT
few	.	TRBV7-9	TRBJ1-1	CASSLLVPEAFF	TGTGCCAGCAGCTTACTGGTACCTGAAGCTTTCTTT
.	.	TRBV20-1	TRBJ2-1	CSSKTEPGLPYNEQFF	TGCAGCTCTAAGACGGAACCGGGACTCCCCTACAATGAGCAGTTCTTC
.	TRBD1	TRBV14	TRBJ2-7	CASSRTGVSYEQYF	TGTGCCAGCAGCCGGACAGGGGTTTCCTACGAGCAGTACTTC
.	.	TRBV27	TRBJ2-3	CASSLLTLSTDTQYF	TGTGCCAGCAGTTTATTGACCCTGAGCACAGATACGCAGTATTTT
few	TRBD1	TRBV9	TRBJ1-1	CASSPSVAGTGSVNTEAFF	TGTGCCAGCAGCCCCTCCGTAGCGGGGACAGGGTCTGTGAACACTGAAGCTTTCTTT
once	TRBD1	TRBV29-1	TRBJ1-2	CSVTRTGSYGYTF	TGCAGCGTAACAAGGACAGGGAGCTATGGCTACACCTTC
few	TRBD2	TRBV20-1	TRBJ2-1	CSAGTSGGKRYNEQFF	TGCAGTGCTGGGACTAGCGGGGGAAAAAGGTACAATGAGCAGTTCTTC
few	.	TRBV20-1	TRBJ1-5	CSARAPRRGAQPQHF	TGCAGTGCTAGAGCTCCCAGGCGGGGGGCCCAGCCCCAGCATTTT
many	.	TRBV3-1	TRBJ1-2	CASSHSVGGYTF	TGTGCCAGCAGCCATAGTGTGGGCGGCTACACCTTC
many	.	TRBV5-6	TRBJ2-3	CASSAPRTVTDTQYF	TGTGCCAGCAGCGCCCCCAGGACAGTCACAGATACGCAGTATTTT
few	.	TRBV6-1	TRBJ1-6	CASRSTIPSNSPLHF	TGTGCCAGCAGATCAACGATACCGAGTAATTCACCCCTCCACTTT
many	TRBD1	TRBV6-1	TRBJ2-7	CAGSRGPYEQYF	TGTGCCGGCTCAAGGGGGCCGTACGAGCAGTACTTC
few	TRBD2	TRBV20-1	TRBJ2-1	CSASPLSGGLYNEQFF	TGCAGTGCGTCTCCGCTTAGCGGGGGGTTATACAATGAGCAGTTCTTC
many	.	TRBV29-1	TRBJ2-7	CSVVDGEQYF	TGCAGCGTTGTAGACGGCGAGCAGTACTTC
few	TRBD2	TRBV20-1	TRBJ2-5	CSAREIRGLAGVPGTQYF	TGCAGTGCCAGAGAAATTAGGGGACTAGCGGGGGTTCCGGGGACCCAGTACTTC
.	.	TRBV21-1	TRBJ2-7	CASSFSTGNEQYF	TGTGCCAGCAGCTTCTCGACAGGTAACGAGCAGTACTTC
.	.	TRBV2	TRBJ1-1	CASIRTADTEAFF	TGTGCCAGCATTCGGACAGCCGACACTGAAGCTTTCTTT
medium-sized	TRBD1	TRBV29-1	TRBJ1-2	CSVEEQGARGYTF	TGCAGCGTTGAAGAACAGGGGGCCCGTGGCTACACCTTC
.	.	TRBV5-5	TRBJ2-1	CASSYGGGQLYNEQFF	TGTGCCAGCAGCTATGGCGGGGGACAGTTGTACAATGAGCAGTTCTTC
few	.	TRBV27	TRBJ2-6	CASSPHQGSGANVLTF	TGTGCCAGCAGTCCACACCAGGGATCTGGGGCCAACGTCCTGACTTTC
.	.	TRBV29-1	TRBJ2-3	CSVGDSGTDTQYF	TGCAGCGTTGGGGACTCCGGGACAGATACGCAGTATTTT
.	.	TRBV7-2	TRBJ2-7	CASSLSPPSYEQYF	TGTGCCAGCAGCTTATCCCCACCATCCTACGAGCAGTACTTC
few	.	TRBV5-1	TRBJ2-1	CASSLVRNWANEQFF	TGCGCCAGCAGCTTGGTCCGGAACTGGGCCAATGAGCAGTTCTTC
.	.	TRBV3-1	TRBJ2-7	CASSPLLTLLDEQYF	TGTGCCAGCAGTCCGTTACTTACCTTACTCGACGAGCAGTACTTC
.	.	TRBV29-1	TRBJ2-5	CSVVSSAGQETQYF	TGCAGCGTTGTGAGTAGCGCAGGGCAAGAGACCCAGTACTTC
.	.	TRBV28	TRBJ2-2	CASTLQFTPNTGELFF	TGTGCCAGCACCCTCCAATTTACTCCTAACACCGGGGAGCTGTTTTTT
.	.	TRBV9	TRBJ2-7	CASSLSFSGEQYF	TGTGCCAGCAGCCTTAGCTTTTCCGGGGAGCAGTACTTC
.	TRBD1	TRBV20-1	TRBJ2-5	CSASGQGETQYF	TGCAGTGCGAGTGGACAGGGCGAGACCCAGTACTTC
few	TRBD2	TRBV3-1	TRBJ2-3	CASSPDGRGGTQYF	TGTGCCAGCAGTCCGGACGGACGGGGGGGTACGCAGTATTTT
.	.	TRBV6-1	TRBJ2-7	CAACQLISYEQYF	TGTGCCGCGTGCCAGCTCATCTCCTACGAGCAGTACTTC
.	TRBD1	TRBV4-1	TRBJ1-1	CASSQEDRAGTEAFF	TGCGCCAGCAGCCAAGAGGACAGGGCGGGCACTGAAGCTTTCTTT
many	.	TRBV10-2	TRBJ1-5	CASRAPGDQPQHF	TGCGCCAGCAGAGCCCCGGGGGATCAGCCCCAGCATTTT
few	.	TRBV20-1	TRBJ1-2	CSAREPQGMGGYTF	TGCAGTGCTAGAGAGCCCCAGGGGATGGGTGGCTACACCTTC
.	TRBD1	TRBV29-1	TRBJ2-2	CSVGTGDSTGELFF	TGCAGCGTGGGGACAGGGGATTCCACCGGGGAGCTGTTTTTT